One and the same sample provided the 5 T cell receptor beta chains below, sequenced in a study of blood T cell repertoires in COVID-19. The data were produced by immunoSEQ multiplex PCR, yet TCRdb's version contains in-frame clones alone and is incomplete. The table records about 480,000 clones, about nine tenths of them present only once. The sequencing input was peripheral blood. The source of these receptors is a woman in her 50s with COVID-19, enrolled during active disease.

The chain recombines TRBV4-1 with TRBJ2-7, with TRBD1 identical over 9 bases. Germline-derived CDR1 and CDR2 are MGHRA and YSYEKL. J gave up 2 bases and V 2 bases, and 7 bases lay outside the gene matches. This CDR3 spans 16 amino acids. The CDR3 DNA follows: TGCGCCAGCAGCCAACAAACAGGGGGCACCCCCTACGAGCAGTACTTC. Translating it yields CASSQQTGGTPYEQYF.

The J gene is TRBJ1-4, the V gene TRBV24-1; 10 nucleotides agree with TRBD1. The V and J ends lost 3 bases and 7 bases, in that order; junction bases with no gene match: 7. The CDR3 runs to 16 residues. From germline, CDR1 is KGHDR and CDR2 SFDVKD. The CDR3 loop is CATSDGRQGALEKLFF. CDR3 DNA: TGTGCCACCAGTGATGGAAGACAGGGGGCGCTTGAAAAACTGTTTTTT.

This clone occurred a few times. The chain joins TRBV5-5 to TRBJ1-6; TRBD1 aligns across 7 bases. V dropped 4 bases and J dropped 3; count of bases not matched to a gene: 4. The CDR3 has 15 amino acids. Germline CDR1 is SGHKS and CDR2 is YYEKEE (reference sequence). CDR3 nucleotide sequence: TGTGCCAGCAGCCCCACAGGGGACTATAATTCACCCCTCCACTTT. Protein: CASSPTGDYNSPLHF.

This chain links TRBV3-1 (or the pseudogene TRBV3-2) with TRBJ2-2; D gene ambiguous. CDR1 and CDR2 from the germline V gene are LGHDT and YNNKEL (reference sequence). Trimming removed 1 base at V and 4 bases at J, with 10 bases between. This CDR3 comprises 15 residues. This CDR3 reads CASSQGPRFTGELFF. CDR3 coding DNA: TGTGCCAGCAGCCAAGGCCCTAGGTTCACCGGGGAGCTGTTTTTT.

The CDR3: CASSFPSGGGDTQYF. Written as DNA, the CDR3 is TGTGCCAGCAGTTTCCCTAGCGGGGGGGGAGATACGCAGTATTTT. The rearrangement links TRBV27 to TRBJ2-3; 12 positions agree with TRBD2. Germline-derived CDR1 and CDR2 are MNHEY and SMNVEV (reference sequence). CDR3 length: 15 amino acids. Unmatched junction bases numbered 3, after V lost 3 bases and J lost 5 bases.